These 13 T cell receptor beta chains share one sample of origin, sequenced in a study of blood T cell repertoires in COVID-19. TCRdb keeps only in-frame clones here, not all; method: immunoSEQ multiplex PCR. Counted here are 50,000 to 75,000 clones, 80% to 95% occurring once; the ten biggest clones make up under 5.5%. The sample consisted of peripheral blood. These receptors came from a man aged 45-65 years with active COVID-19.

J is TRBJ2-1 and V is TRBV28, with TRBD1 matching 9 bases. Germline V gene sequence: CDR1 MDHEN, CDR2 SYDVKM. The junction had 4 bases not matched to a gene; V was cut back by 4 bases and J by 6 bases. The CDR3 contains 14 residues. The CDR3 is CASSSMGQGNEQFF. The DNA of the CDR3 is TGTGCCAGCAGTTCTATGGGACAGGGCAATGAGCAGTTCTTC. Combining the CDR3 with reference TRBV28 and TRBJ2-1 gives the whole variable domain DVKVTQSSRYLVKRTGEKVFLECVQDMDHENMFWYRQDPGLGLRLIYFSYDVKMKEKGDIPEGYSVSREKKERFSLILESASTNQTSMYLCASSSMGQGNEQFFGPGTRLTVL.

The chain carries TRBV9 and TRBJ2-3; D call uncertain. Germline CDR1 is SGDLS and CDR2 is YYNGEE. This CDR3 has 13 amino acids. Trimming shortened V by 2 bases and J by 0 bases, and 4 bases separated the two germline ends. DNA of the CDR3: TGTGCCAGCAGCGTGGGCAGCACAGATACGCAGTATTTT. It yields the protein CASSVGSTDTQYF.

The chain uses TRBV27 and TRBJ2-4; TRBD2 matches 8 bases. The CDR3 runs 12 residues. V lost 4 bases to trimming and J lost 9 bases; unmatched junction nucleotides: 2. The germline CDR1 and CDR2 sequences are MNHEY and SMNVEV (reference sequence). The CDR3 DNA reads TGTGCCAGCAGTTCCAGCGGGGGCATTCAGTACTTC. Its protein is CASSSSGGIQYF.

The J gene is TRBJ2-7, the V gene TRBV6-6; 11 bases are a match to TRBD1. From germline, CDR1 is MNHNY and CDR2 SVGAGI (reference sequence). This CDR3 has 14 residues. Trimming removed 4 bases from V and 3 bases from J; junction bases left unmatched: 2. DNA for the CDR3: TGTGCCAGCAGTTCGGGACAGGGGGTCTACGAGCAGTACTTC. Translated, it gives CASSSGQGVYEQYF.

The genes are TRBV5-6 and TRBJ2-1; no definite D call. Germline V gives CDR1 SGHDT, CDR2 YYEEEE. This CDR3 spans 13 amino acids. Trimming left V 1 base short and J 6 bases short, with 8 bases between. Written as DNA, the CDR3 is TGTGCCAGCAGCTTGTCAGGCCTCAATGAGCAGTTCTTC. It is translated as CASSLSGLNEQFF.

This chain links TRBV5-1 with TRBJ2-5; the match to TRBD2 covers 15 bases. Looked up from germline, CDR1 is SGHRS and CDR2 is YFSETQ. V lost 5 bases, J lost 5 bases, and 7 bases stayed unmatched. The CDR3 sequence is 16 residues long. CDR3 protein: CASSQGLAGGQETQYF. In nucleotides, the CDR3 is TGCGCCAGCAGTCAAGGACTAGCGGGGGGGCAGGAGACCCAGTACTTC.

This rearrangement joins TRBV3-1 (or the pseudogene TRBV3-2) to TRBJ2-7; TRBD2 agrees at 13 bases. The J segment lost 5 bases and the V segment lost 5 bases, leaving 0 bases of the junction unmatched. CDR3 length: 13 amino acids. The V gene's germline CDR1 is LGHDT and CDR2 YNNKEL (reference sequence). The CDR3 DNA sequence: TGTGCCAGCAGCACTAGCGGGGGGGACGAGCAGTACTTC. Residues: CASSTSGGDEQYF.

The chain couples TRBV7-3 to TRBJ2-1; possible D gene TRBD2, 6 bases. CDR3 length: 14 amino acids. Germline V gene lookup returns CDR1 SGHTA and CDR2 FQGTGA. Trimming stripped 2 bases from V and 4 bases from J, with 9 bases between. As DNA, the CDR3 is TGTGCCAGCAGCTTATCGGGAGCATACAATGAGCAGTTCTTC. It encodes CASSLSGAYNEQFF.

This clone is medium-sized in the sample. The chain is built from TRBV5-1 and TRBJ2-7; D might be TRBD1 (6 bases). The V and J ends lost 1 base and 3 bases respectively, with 11 bases between them. This CDR3 comprises 14 residues. Germline V gene data show CDR1 as SGHRS and CDR2 as YFSETQ. As DNA, the CDR3 is TGCGCCAGCAGCTTGTGGGGGCCAGACTACGAGCAGTACTTC. Protein sequence: CASSLWGPDYEQYF.

The V and J genes are TRBV28 and TRBJ1-5, with TRBD1 identical over 7 bases. Germline lookup yields CDR1 MDHEN and CDR2 SYDVKM. With 6 bases clipped from V and 7 bases from J, the junction kept 6 bases outside the gene matches. The CDR3 covers 13 residues. CDR3 in DNA: TGTGCCAGCAGACCGACAGGGCGGCAGCCCCAGCATTTT. Translated: CASRPTGRQPQHF.

This chain joins TRBV5-1 and TRBJ2-2; 11 bases align to TRBD1. Germline V gene lookup returns CDR1 SGHRS and CDR2 YFSETQ. This CDR3 has 16 residues. Trimming removed 3 bases from V and 2 bases from J; junction bases left unmatched: 3. CDR3 nucleotide sequence: TGCGCCAGCAGCTCGGGGACAGGGGGTAACACCGGGGAGCTGTTTTTT. Translating it yields CASSSGTGGNTGELFF.

This clone has a single count. This chain links TRBV6-5 with TRBJ2-1, with D perhaps TRBD2 (6 bases). V lost 8 bases to trimming and J lost 7 bases, with 21 bases between them. The germline V gene encodes CDR1 MNHEY and CDR2 SVGAGI. The CDR3 loop spans 15 amino acids. This chain's CDR3 is CASHRRQAGGNEQFF. As DNA, the CDR3 is TGTGCCAGCCACCGTCGGCAAGCGGGTGGGAATGAGCAGTTCTTC.

The J gene is TRBJ2-7, the V gene TRBV10-3, with 8 bases fitting TRBD2. Germline V gene sequence: CDR1 ENHRY, CDR2 SYGVKD. The V and J ends lost 0 bases and 5 bases, in that order; junction bases with no gene match: 6. The CDR3 totals 15 residues. CDR3 DNA sequence: TGTGCCATCAGTGAGTCGGGGCTAGCGGGTAACGAGCAGTACTTC. Translation gives CAISESGLAGNEQYF.